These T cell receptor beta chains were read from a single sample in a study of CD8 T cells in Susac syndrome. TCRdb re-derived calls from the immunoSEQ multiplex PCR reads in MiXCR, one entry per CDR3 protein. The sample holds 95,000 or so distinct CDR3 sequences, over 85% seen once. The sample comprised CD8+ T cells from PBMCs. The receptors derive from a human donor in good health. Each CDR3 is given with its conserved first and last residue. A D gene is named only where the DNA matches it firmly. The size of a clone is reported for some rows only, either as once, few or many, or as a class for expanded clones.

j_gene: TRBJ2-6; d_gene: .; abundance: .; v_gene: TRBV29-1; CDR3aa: CSVEDHTRTSGANVLTF; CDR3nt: TGCAGCGTTGAAGATCACACCAGGACCAGTGGGGCCAACGTCCTGACTTTC
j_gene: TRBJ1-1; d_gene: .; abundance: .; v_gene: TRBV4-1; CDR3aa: CASSQVREAEAFF; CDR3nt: TGCGCCAGCAGCCAAGTAAGGGAAGCTGAAGCTTTCTTT
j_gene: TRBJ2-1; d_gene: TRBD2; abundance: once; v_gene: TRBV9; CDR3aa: CASSPGLAGGDEQFF; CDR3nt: TGTGCCAGCAGCCCCGGACTAGCGGGGGGCGATGAGCAGTTCTTC
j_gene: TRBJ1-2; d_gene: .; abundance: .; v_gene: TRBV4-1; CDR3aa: CASSQGGGILGYTF; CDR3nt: TGCGCCAGCAGCCAAGGTGGGGGGATTCTTGGCTACACCTTC
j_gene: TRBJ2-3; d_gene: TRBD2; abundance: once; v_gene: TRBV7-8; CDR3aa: CASSSGLAGAERTDTQYF; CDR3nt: TGTGCCAGCAGCTCAGGACTAGCGGGGGCCGAGCGCACAGATACGCAGTATTTT
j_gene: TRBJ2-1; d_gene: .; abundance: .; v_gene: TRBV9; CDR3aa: CASSPGGYNEQFF; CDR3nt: TGTGCCAGCAGCCCTGGGGGATACAATGAGCAGTTCTTC
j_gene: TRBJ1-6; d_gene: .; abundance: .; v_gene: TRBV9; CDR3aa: CASSADPGGSPLHF; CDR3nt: TGTGCCAGCAGCGCCGATCCAGGAGGCTCACCCCTCCACTTT
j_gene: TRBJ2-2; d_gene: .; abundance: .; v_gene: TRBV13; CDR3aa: CASRPGIGTGELFF; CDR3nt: TGTGCCAGCAGACCAGGGATAGGCACCGGGGAGCTGTTTTTT
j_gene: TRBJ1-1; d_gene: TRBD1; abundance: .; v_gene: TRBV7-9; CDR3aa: CASSLQGGNTEAFF; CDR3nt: TGTGCCAGCAGCTTACAGGGGGGGAACACTGAAGCTTTCTTT
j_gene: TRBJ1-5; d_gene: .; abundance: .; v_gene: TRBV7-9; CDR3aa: CASSLAFQPQHF; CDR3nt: TGTGCCAGCAGCTTAGCCTTTCAGCCCCAGCATTTT
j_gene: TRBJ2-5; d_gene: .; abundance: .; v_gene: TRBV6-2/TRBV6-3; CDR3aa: CASSLGRETQYF; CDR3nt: TGTGCCAGCAGTTTGGGCAGAGAGACCCAGTACTTC
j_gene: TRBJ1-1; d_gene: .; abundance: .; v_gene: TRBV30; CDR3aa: CAWSVLEGSEAFF; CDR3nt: TGTGCCTGGAGTGTATTAGAAGGCAGTGAAGCTTTCTTT